In its sample, the clone carrying this TCR beta chain is medium-sized (0.01 to 0.1%). Its specificity is unknown. Clones were sequenced by immunoSEQ multiplex PCR, and TCRdb holds only the in-frame ones, with some missing. There are under 35,000 clones in the sample; 70% to 80% occur only once, and roughly 30% lies in the top ten. The data were taken from a study of STAT3 mutations in large granular lymphocyte leukemia. Regarding the study as a whole: In T-cell large granular lymphocyte leukemia, about half of patients showed multiple immunodominant subclonotypes.

Sequences were obtained from peripheral blood mononuclear cells. The TCR comes from a woman in her fifties or sixties with T-cell large granular lymphocyte leukemia. Some clones in this sample may be carry-over from other donors' samples.

CDR3 protein: CASSQEIGTANQPQHF. The CDR3 coding sequence is TGCGCCAGCAGCCAAGAAATTGGGACAGCAAATCAGCCCCAGCATTTT. The chain combines TRBV4-1 with TRBJ1-5, with 7 bases matching TRBD1. The CDR3 loop spans 16 amino acids. Germline trimming cut 0 bases from V and 4 bases from J; bases unmatched to any gene: 6. Germline V gene lookup returns CDR1 MGHRA and CDR2 YSYEKL.